This entry describes one TCR beta chain. The specificity of this receptor is unknown. Base qualities are not at hand, and no much larger clone is one base apart. The sample's time point label is to be understood as: pre-sensitization, week 0. Sample treatment or condition, as interpreted from the label and publication: therapeutic diphenylcyclopropenone sensitization with weekly scalp DPC. Blood at each patch-test visit was drawn before the patch test was applied. Patients were considered eligible if aged 18 to 70, diagnosed with alopecia and deemed suitable for DPC therapy, and patients were excluded if pregnant. Total RNA was extracted from unfractionated whole blood that had been collected in Tempus Blood RNA tubes. This entry is derived from a study of human T cells and chemical hapten exposure (dated by TCRdb to the early 2020s). In the study overall: For sensitization, 2% DPC in acetone was applied to an approximately 2 cm by approximately 2 cm area of upper inner arm skin. Throughout the study period of roughly five months, patients also received therapeutic DPC doses to the scalp every week. Patch testing on the upper back used Finn chambers containing 0.01% DPC, with scoring done after 6 days according to International Contact Dermatitis Research Group standards. Alopecia areata with under or over 50% scalp involvement, alopecia totalis and alopecia universalis were represented in the patient cohort, which was mostly female. Libraries were combined into a pool for sequencing, and differences in TCR yield between samples came mainly from small differences in library volumes within the pool. This study followed changes in the peripheral blood TCR repertoire in vivo during primary and secondary sensitization of alopecia patients to the hapten diphenylcyclopropenone (DPC). Blood samples were taken from patients before sensitization (week 0) and at 2, 6 and about 24 weeks after DPC sensitization. Blood for TCR sequencing was provided by twenty-nine alopecia patients at one to four time points (pre-sensitization, 2, 6 and 24 weeks).

What the study reported, not specific to this receptor: All patients had alopecia, a presumed autoimmune disease, so their immune response might differ from that of healthy individuals. After repeated subsampling, changes were observed in the strength of the expansion versus patch-test correlation and in the threshold at which the correlation became significant. The number of PT1 expanded TCRs positively correlated with patch test score, significant at thresholds 8, 16 and 32 but not 4. Expanded TCRs formed significantly more large CDR3 similarity clusters than pre-sensitization or healthy control sets, consistent with antigen-driven responses. No change with DPC sensitization was found in the number of TCRs above 1 in 1000 frequency, and no evidence of global repertoire structure alterations was found.

Library creation used RACE. The sequencer listed for this sample is NextSeq 500. During library preparation, unique molecular identifiers were attached to individual cDNA molecules so that TCRs could be counted in a quantitative, reproducible way. For every blood RNA sample, sequencing covered both the TCR alpha and TCR beta chains. In the original analysis: A median of about 100,000 TCRs per sample was observed, with a range of about 23,224 to 690,600. V, J and CDR3 annotation of the TCR reads was performed with the Decombinator software suite. For PS versus PT1 abundance plots, all samples were subsampled to the same number of TCRs (28,000). TCRs were defined as expanded if absent before sensitization and observed at least eight times at the 2-week time point. TCRdb redid the processing of the public reads, applying fastp at Q25 and MiXCR, and retained in-frame beta chains. Merged by CDR3 protein, the rows form single entries marked with the most common genes and DNA. The V and J calls here are based on TCRdb, not the publication. The sample includes 95,000 to 150,000 distinct CDR3 sequences, with roughly 14% observed a single time. The top ten hold around 3% of the sample.

CDR1 and CDR2, looked up from the germline V gene, are SGHTA and FQGNSA. There are 13 amino acids in the CDR3, from cysteine to phenylalanine inclusive. Of the read, only the CDR3 DNA is kept; its 39 bases are in frame from base 1. Between the V and J ends, shortened by 3 bases and 4 bases respectively, the junction contains 9 bases. The sequence was collected from a woman aged 18-29 years with alopecia areata. Some clones in this sample may be carry-over from other donors' samples. The sequences come from whole blood, collected in connection with sensitization to the hapten diphenylcyclopropenone (DPC). The chain was built from TRBV7-2 and TRBJ2-5; the D gene is perhaps TRBD1, on 6 matching bases. CDR3 protein: CASSLRGRETQYF. The DNA sequence is given as TGTGCCAGCAGCTTGAGGGGGAGAGAGACCCAGTACTTC.